This T cell receptor beta chain was retrieved from a study of T-cell reconstitution after alpha-beta-depleted transplantation in children. Unique molecular identifiers were built into the TCRbeta library. TCRdb reprocessed the PCR reads via MiXCR and lists one record per CDR3 protein. Among 280,000 or so distinct CDR3 sequences listed, under 14% were seen once. This clonotype has at least ten counts. Its antigen is unknown. Study-wide points: The main origin of T-cell counts and diversity one year after transplant was newly produced T cells. Reported findings indicate that, about two months after transplant, alpha-beta T cells came from several hundred expanded clones, which were derived from non-depleted graft cells.

This clonotype was sampled from a male patient between 2 and 15 years old who had a stem cell transplant for chronic granulomatous disease, so the T cells may come from the graft donor. Sequenced here: peripheral blood, sampled 180 days after TCRalphabeta/CD19-depleted stem cell transplant.

CDR3 coding DNA: TGCAGTGCTAGAGACGTTGCGGGGGTGAACACCGGGGAGCTGTTTTTT. The encoded protein is CSARDVAGVNTGELFF. V usage is TRBV20-1 and J usage is TRBJ2-2, with 7 bases that match TRBD2. This CDR3 region has 16 residues. The trim removed 0 bases at V and 1 base at J, leaving 5 bases unmatched. CDR1 and CDR2 (germline): DFQATT, SNEGSKA (reference sequence).